This T cell receptor beta chain comes out of a study of T cell responses to AZD1222 COVID-19 vaccine. Study conclusions and caveats: Of the AZD1222 recipients, only five or six were seropositive at baseline.

A word on this clone: Antigen: not known.

TCRdb's table, derived via immunoSEQ multiplex PCR, lists solely in-frame clones and lacks some. The sample holds 120,000 or so clones; 80% to 95% are singletons and the top ten take about 4.3%. The clonotype was recovered from an adult in good health. This specimen consisted of peripheral blood, obtained on day 0 of MenACWY control vaccination.

The chain's CDR3 is CASSFPSGYNEQFF. For the CDR3, the DNA is TGCGCCAGCAGCTTTCCTAGCGGGTACAATGAGCAGTTCTTC. V gene TRBV5-1 combines with J gene TRBJ2-1; 8 bases map to TRBD2. Looked up from germline, CDR1 is SGHRS and CDR2 is YFSETQ. The CDR3 consists of 14 residues. With 2 bases clipped from V and 4 bases from J, the junction kept 2 bases outside the gene matches.